This TCR beta chain was sequenced for a study of T cells in Graves' hyperthyroidism and ophthalmopathy. From RNA transcripts, TCR beta CDR3 regions were amplified. An initial round of RT-PCR targeting the TCR CDR3 relied on the HTBI primer set. From the multiplex PCR reads, TCRdb called clonotypes with MiXCR, one entry per CDR3 protein. Of over 300,000 distinct CDR3 sequences listed, about 15% were seen once; the top ten hold around 10%. General study findings and limits: Ophthalmopathy and stable hyperthyroidism were told apart by a 13 V-J model. Model-based prediction identified ophthalmopathy a median around seven months prior to its onset.

The CDR3 consists of 15 residues. Germline-derived CDR1 and CDR2 are DFQATT and SNEGSKA (reference sequence). This clonotype has ten or more counts. What it recognizes is unknown. A read error may account for a junction end that differs from germline. Stable Graves' hyperthyroidism denoted no ophthalmopathy progression over 18 months. The study based diagnoses on clinical symptoms, serum thyroxine and TRAb, thyroid ultrasound and orbital computed tomography. This clonotype originated in a woman in her fifties or sixties with Graves' hyperthyroidism. V gene TRBV20-1 combines with J gene TRBJ2-5; TRBD2 aligns across 7 bases. The sequencing input was blood. Here the CDR3 reads CSAREGSGSQETQYF. In DNA, the CDR3 is TGCAGTGCTCGAGAGGGTAGCGGGTCCCAAGAGACCCAGTACTTC.